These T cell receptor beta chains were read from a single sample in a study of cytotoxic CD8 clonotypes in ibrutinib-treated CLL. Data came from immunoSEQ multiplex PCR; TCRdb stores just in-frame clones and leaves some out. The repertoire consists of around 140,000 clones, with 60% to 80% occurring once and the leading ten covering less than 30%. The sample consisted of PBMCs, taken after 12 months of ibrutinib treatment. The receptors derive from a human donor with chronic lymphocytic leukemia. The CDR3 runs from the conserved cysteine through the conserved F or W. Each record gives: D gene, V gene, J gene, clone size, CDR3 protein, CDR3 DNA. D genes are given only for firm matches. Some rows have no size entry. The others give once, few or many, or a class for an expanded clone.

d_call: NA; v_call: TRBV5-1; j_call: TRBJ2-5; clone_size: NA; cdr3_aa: CASSFSPQETQYF; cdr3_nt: TGCGCCAGCAGCTTTTCCCCCCAAGAGACCCAGTACTTC
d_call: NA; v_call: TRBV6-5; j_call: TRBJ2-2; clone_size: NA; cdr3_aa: CASRLGTGELFF; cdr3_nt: TGTGCCAGCAGGCTCGGGACCGGGGAGCTGTTTTTT
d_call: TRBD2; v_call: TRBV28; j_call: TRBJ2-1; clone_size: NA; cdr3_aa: CASRTSGLAGVSYNEQFF; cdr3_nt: TGTGCCAGCAGAACCTCCGGACTAGCGGGAGTTTCCTACAATGAGCAGTTCTTC
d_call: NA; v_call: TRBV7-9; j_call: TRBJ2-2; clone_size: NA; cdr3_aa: CASSSGLQGRTGELFF; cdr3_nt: TGTGCCAGCAGCTCCGGGCTGCAGGGGAGAACCGGGGAGCTGTTTTTT
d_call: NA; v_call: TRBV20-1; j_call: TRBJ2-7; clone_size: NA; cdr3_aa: CSARWGHEQYF; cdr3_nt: TGCAGTGCTAGGTGGGGCCACGAGCAGTACTTC
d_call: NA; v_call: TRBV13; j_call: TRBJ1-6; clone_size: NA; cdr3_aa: CASSQRAWSYNSPLHF; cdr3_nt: TGTGCCAGCAGCCAACGAGCCTGGTCCTATAATTCACCCCTCCACTTT
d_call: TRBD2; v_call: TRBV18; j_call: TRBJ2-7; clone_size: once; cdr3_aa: CASRSTSGSYEQYF; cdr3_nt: TGTGCCAGCCGGAGTACTAGCGGATCCTACGAGCAGTACTTC
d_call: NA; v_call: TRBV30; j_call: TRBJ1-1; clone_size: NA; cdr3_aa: CACDPQIGTEAFF; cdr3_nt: TGTGCCTGCGACCCTCAGATCGGGACTGAAGCTTTCTTT
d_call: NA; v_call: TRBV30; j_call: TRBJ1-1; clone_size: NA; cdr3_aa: CAWTRASDTEAFF; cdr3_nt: TGTGCCTGGACACGGGCGTCGGACACTGAAGCTTTCTTT
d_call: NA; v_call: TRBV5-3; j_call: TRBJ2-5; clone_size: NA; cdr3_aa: CASSLRLYQETQYF; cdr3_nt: TGTGCCAGCAGCTTGAGACTGTACCAAGAGACCCAGTACTTC
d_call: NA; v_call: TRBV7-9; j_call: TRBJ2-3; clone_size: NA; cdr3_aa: CASSAIGTRKDTQYF; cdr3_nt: TGTGCCAGCAGCGCTATCGGTACCAGAAAAGATACGCAGTATTTT
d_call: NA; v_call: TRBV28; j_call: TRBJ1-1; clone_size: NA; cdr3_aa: CASSSGGSNTEAFF; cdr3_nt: TGTGCCAGCTCCTCCGGGGGGAGTAACACTGAAGCTTTCTTT
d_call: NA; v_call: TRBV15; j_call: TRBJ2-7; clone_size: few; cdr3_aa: CATSSETLNRAPYEQYF; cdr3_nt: TGTGCCACCAGCAGCGAAACCCTAAACAGGGCCCCCTACGAGCAGTACTTC
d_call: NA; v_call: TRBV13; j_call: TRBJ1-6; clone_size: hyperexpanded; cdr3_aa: CASSLGVRAYSPLHF; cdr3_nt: TGTGCCAGCAGCTTAGGTGTCCGAGCCTATTCACCCCTCCACTTT
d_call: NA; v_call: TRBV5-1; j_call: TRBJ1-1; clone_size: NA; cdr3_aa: CASSFPPQGENTEAFF; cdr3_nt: TGCGCCAGCAGCTTTCCACCACAGGGAGAGAACACTGAAGCTTTCTTT
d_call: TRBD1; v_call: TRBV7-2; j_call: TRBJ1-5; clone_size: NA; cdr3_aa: CASSSRGDQPQHF; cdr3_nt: TGTGCCAGCAGCTCCAGGGGGGATCAGCCCCAGCATTTT
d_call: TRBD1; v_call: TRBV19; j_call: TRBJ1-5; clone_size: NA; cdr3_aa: CASSVRQGWGNQPQHF; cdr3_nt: TGTGCCAGTAGTGTCCGACAGGGTTGGGGCAATCAGCCCCAGCATTTT
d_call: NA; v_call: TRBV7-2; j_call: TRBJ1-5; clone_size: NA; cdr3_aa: CASSFLKNQPQHF; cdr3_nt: TGTGCCAGCAGCTTCCTTAAGAATCAGCCCCAGCATTTT
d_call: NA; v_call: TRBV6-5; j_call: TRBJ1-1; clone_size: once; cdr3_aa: CASSSWTDGEAFF; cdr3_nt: TGTGCCAGCAGTTCCTGGACAGACGGGGAAGCTTTCTTT
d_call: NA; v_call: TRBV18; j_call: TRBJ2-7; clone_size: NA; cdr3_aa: CASSPPGRGDYEQYF; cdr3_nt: TGTGCCAGCTCACCACCTGGCAGGGGGGACTACGAGCAGTACTTC
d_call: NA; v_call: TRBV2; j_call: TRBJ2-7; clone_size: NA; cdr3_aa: CASSEGTGFYEQYF; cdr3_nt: TGTGCCAGCAGTGAAGGTACGGGGTTCTACGAGCAGTACTTC
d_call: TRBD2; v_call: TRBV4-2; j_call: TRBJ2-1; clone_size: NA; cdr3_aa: CASSQGGGVGEQFF; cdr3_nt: TGTGCCAGCAGCCAAGGGGGGGGTGTAGGTGAGCAGTTCTTC
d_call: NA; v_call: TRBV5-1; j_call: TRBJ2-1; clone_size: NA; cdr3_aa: CASSPQGVWRYNEQFF; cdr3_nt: TGCGCCAGCAGCCCTCAGGGCGTATGGCGCTACAATGAGCAGTTCTTC
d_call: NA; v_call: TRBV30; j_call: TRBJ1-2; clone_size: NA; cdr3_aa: CAWRNIADFFF; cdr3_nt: TGTGCCTGGAGAAACATTGCAGATTTTTTCTTC
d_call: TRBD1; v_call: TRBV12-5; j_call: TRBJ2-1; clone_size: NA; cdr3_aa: CASGSGTGDNEQFF; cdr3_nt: TGTGCTAGTGGATCCGGGACAGGAGACAATGAGCAGTTCTTC
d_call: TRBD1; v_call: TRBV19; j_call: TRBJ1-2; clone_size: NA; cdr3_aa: CASSFTGTGDGHGYTF; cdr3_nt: TGTGCCAGTAGTTTCACCGGGACAGGGGATGGTCATGGCTACACCTTC
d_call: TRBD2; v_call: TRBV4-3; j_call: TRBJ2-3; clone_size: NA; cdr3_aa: CASSQDGGRWDTQYF; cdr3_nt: TGCGCCAGCAGCCAAGACGGCGGGAGGTGGGATACGCAGTATTTT
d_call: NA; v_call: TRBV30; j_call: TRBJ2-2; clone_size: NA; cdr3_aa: CAWSTLGTGELFF; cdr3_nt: TGTGCCTGGTCTACGCTTGGGACCGGGGAGCTGTTTTTT
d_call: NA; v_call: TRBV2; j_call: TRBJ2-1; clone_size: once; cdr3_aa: CASGTAGRYNEQFF; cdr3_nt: TGTGCCAGTGGAACAGCGGGCAGATACAATGAGCAGTTCTTC
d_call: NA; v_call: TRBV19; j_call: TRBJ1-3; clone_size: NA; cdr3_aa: CASRDGATGPGNTIYF; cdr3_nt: TGTGCCAGTAGGGATGGGGCAACTGGACCTGGAAACACCATATATTTT
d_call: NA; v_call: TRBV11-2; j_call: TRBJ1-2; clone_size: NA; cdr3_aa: CASSGAGTSNYGYTF; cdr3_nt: TGTGCCAGTTCCGGGGCAGGGACCTCTAACTATGGCTACACCTTC
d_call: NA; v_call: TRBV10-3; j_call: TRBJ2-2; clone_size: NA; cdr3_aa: CAIREGGPPGELFF; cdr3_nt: TGTGCCATCAGGGAGGGGGGGCCTCCCGGGGAGCTGTTTTTT
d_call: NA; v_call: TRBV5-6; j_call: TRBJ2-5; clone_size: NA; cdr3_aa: CASSSLGTQETQYF; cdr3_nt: TGTGCCAGCAGCTCGCTAGGGACCCAAGAGACCCAGTACTTC
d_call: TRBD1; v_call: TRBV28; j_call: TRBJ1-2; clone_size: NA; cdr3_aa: CASSLGGQDSYGYTF; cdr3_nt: TGTGCCAGCAGTTTAGGGGGACAGGATTCCTATGGCTACACCTTC
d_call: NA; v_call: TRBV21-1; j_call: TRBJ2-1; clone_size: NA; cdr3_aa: CASSKLVFDLRDRRLSHEQFF; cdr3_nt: TGTGCCAGCAGCAAATTGGTTTTCGACCTCAGGGACAGACGCCTTTCCCATGAGCAGTTCTTC